This is a list of T cell receptor beta chains from one sample in a study of CD8+CD57+ T cells in acquired aplastic anemia. TCRdb itself ran the reads through MiXCR, one entry per CDR3 protein. The table records hundreds of thousands of distinct CDR3 sequences, approximately 50% of them present only once. Sequencing was carried out using sorted CD4+, CD8+, or CD8+CD57+ T cells (not recorded which) from PBMCs. These receptors originate from a human donor with aplastic anemia. Each CDR3 is given without its conserved first and last residue. D genes are given only for firm matches. Part of the rows lack a size; the others show once, few, many or a class for expanded clones.

TRBJ2-7	NA	NA	TRBV19	ASSTGAGTSYEQY
TRBJ1-1	NA	NA	TRBV6-5	ASSYSYNTEAS
TRBJ2-5	NA	TRBD2	TRBV7-8	ASSLVAGEQETQY
TRBJ2-1	many	TRBD2	TRBV13	ASSYGAGGPSFQF
TRBJ1-6	many	NA	TRBV4-2	ASSLRSNSYNSPLH
TRBJ1-2	few	NA	TRBV7-3	ASSLGGQGFGGYT
TRBJ1-2	NA	TRBD1	TRBV10-3	AIGTGGSYGYT
TRBJ1-1	many	NA	TRBV4-2	ASSRKLENTEAF
TRBJ1-4	many	NA	TRBV5-1	ASSLGQGDELF
TRBJ2-5	few	TRBD1	TRBV20-1	SAKERQGEQETQY
TRBJ2-1	NA	TRBD2	TRBV6-1	ASSDSSGSSYNEQF
TRBJ1-5	NA	NA	TRBV6-5	ASSTRQDQPQH
TRBJ1-4	many	NA	TRBV9	ASSPETGTYEKLF
TRBJ2-3	NA	TRBD2	TRBV7-9	ASSPRLAGHPRDTQY
TRBJ1-2	NA	NA	TRBV20-1	SASSARMPGYT
TRBJ1-1	NA	TRBD1	TRBV4-1	ASSLQQGTREAF
TRBJ2-5	NA	TRBD1	TRBV9	ASSRDRGGETQY
TRBJ2-1	NA	TRBD1	TRBV29-1	STPGQGPNEQF
TRBJ1-6	few	NA	TRBV5-1	ASSLGQRNSPLH
TRBJ2-7	many	NA	TRBV25-1	ASSAGDGYEQY
TRBJ1-4	NA	NA	TRBV4-3	ASSQDRITGTASGEKLF
TRBJ1-1	many	NA	TRBV20-1	SAGLGPESRIVAAEAF
TRBJ1-5	NA	NA	TRBV24-1	ATSEEGRQPQH
TRBJ2-3	NA	TRBD2	TRBV7-9	ASSKRELTGTQY
TRBJ2-7	NA	NA	TRBV7-9	AGSPGGARYEQY
TRBJ1-5	NA	TRBD1	TRBV15	ATSRGTGWSSSNQPQH
TRBJ1-1	NA	NA	TRBV30	ARDRIGGTEAF
TRBJ2-5	many	NA	TRBV11-2	ASSDRPGETQY
TRBJ2-2	many	NA	TRBV6-4	ASSDRPNTGELF
TRBJ1-6	NA	NA	TRBV25-1	ASSQDFTRSSPLH
TRBJ2-5	NA	TRBD2	TRBV11-1	ASSFLAGTTQETQY
TRBJ2-7	once	NA	TRBV4-3	ASSQEDGYEQY
TRBJ1-2	many	NA	TRBV4-2	ASSQDLRGPDGYT
TRBJ2-1	NA	NA	TRBV10-2	ASSESTGSDEQF
TRBJ2-7	NA	TRBD2	TRBV6-5	ASSVSFGIGRDEQY
TRBJ2-7	many	NA	TRBV20-1	SAFASEDYEQY
TRBJ1-1	few	TRBD1	TRBV13	ASRVGTGSFVDEAF
TRBJ1-4	many	TRBD1	TRBV2	ASSDDRAPL
TRBJ2-5	many	TRBD1	TRBV5-5	ASSLDRTGRVETQY
TRBJ2-1	NA	TRBD1	TRBV20-1	SASSEHTGTGHDEQF
TRBJ2-7	many	NA	TRBV11-2	ASSLDPEQY
TRBJ2-1	many	NA	TRBV30	AWIRSRYEQF
TRBJ2-1	many	NA	TRBV15	ATSRDRGNNEQF
TRBJ2-6	NA	NA	TRBV10-3	AISEPPAGANVLT
TRBJ2-7	many	TRBD2	TRBV29-1	SVVWASGTFSYEQY
TRBJ1-1	NA	NA	TRBV5-5	ASSPDGASTRTEAF
TRBJ2-1	NA	TRBD2	TRBV5-8	ASSLGTGGSSYNEQF
TRBJ2-7	few	NA	TRBV27	ASSRPGSNSYEQY
TRBJ1-6	many	TRBD1	TRBV6-1	ASSEKGWGTVADSPLH
TRBJ2-3	NA	NA	TRBV19	ASSKQSGTSTDTQY
TRBJ1-1	many	NA	TRBV27	ASSLFLNTEAF
TRBJ1-2	NA	NA	TRBV7-2	ASSLNLGGLGYGYT
TRBJ1-1	once	NA	TRBV6-2/TRBV6-3	ASSYVGKLTEAF
TRBJ1-2	NA	NA	TRBV7-9	ASSSTEYGYT
TRBJ2-7	many	TRBD1	TRBV25-1	ASSGGTGLVEQY